This T cell receptor beta chain was found in a study of cytomegalovirus exposure and HLA in healthy donors. The PCR contained 60 Vbeta and 13 Jbeta primers. Method: immunoSEQ multiplex PCR; TCRdb's copy keeps in-frame clones and lacks some. The profile shows about 200,000 clones, 70% to 80% of them singletons. Trimming at V came to 6 bases and at J to 0 bases, leaving 3 bases not matched to a gene. The CDR3 contains 14 residues. CDR1 ENHRY and CDR2 SYGVKD come from the germline V gene. Sequencing was performed on PBMCs. The V and J genes are TRBV10-3 and TRBJ2-3; 7 bases agree with TRBD2. The source is a man aged 35 to 55 in good health and CMV-seronegative. The chain's CDR3 is CAIRSGESTDTQYF. In DNA, the CDR3 is TGTGCCATCAGGAGCGGGGAAAGCACAGATACGCAGTATTTT.